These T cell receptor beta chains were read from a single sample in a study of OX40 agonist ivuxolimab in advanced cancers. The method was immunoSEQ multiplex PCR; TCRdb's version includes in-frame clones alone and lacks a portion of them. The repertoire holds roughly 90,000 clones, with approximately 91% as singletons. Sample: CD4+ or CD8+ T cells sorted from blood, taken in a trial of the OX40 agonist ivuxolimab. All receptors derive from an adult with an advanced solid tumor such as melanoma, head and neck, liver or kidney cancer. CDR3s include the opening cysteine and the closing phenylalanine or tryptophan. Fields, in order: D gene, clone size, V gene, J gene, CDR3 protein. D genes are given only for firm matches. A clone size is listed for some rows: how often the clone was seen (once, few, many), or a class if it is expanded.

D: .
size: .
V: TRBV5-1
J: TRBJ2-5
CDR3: CASSLPRAQETQYF

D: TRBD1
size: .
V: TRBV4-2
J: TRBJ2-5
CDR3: CASSHVGTGSEETQYF

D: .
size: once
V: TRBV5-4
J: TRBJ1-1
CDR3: CASRSDRGYTEAFF

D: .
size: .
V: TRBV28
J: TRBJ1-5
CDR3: CASSLFVHSNQPQHF

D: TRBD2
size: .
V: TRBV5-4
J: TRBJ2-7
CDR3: CASSLVGAGGLNEQYF

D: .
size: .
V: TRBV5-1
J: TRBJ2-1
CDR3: CASSLVTSGDEQFF

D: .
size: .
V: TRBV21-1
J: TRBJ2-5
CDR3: CASSKAQGSMQETQYF

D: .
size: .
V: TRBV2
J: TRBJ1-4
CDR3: CASNGGVNEKLFF

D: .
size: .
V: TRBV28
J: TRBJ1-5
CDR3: CASSPPNQPQHF

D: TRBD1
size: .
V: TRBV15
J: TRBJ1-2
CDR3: CATSSPGTGNYGYTF

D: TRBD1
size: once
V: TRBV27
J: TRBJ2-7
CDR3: CASRGLGTGGHEQYF

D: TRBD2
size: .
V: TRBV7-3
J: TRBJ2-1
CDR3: CASSLRAGDSYNEQFF

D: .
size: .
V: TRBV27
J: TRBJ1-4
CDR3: CASRGGGGDVNEKLFF

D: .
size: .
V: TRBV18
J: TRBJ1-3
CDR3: CASSPPASSGNTIYF

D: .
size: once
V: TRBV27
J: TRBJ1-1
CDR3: CASSHDRTVNTEAFF

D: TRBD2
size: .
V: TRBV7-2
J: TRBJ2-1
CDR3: CASSLATGAGGEQFF

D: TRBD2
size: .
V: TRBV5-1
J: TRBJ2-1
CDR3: CASSFGLAAEGYNEQFF

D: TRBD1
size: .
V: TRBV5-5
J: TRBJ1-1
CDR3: CASRAGQNMNTEAFF

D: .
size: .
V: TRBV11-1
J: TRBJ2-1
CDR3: CASSLGQPYNNEQFF

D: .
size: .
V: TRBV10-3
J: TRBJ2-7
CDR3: CAIRPEDRAYEQYF

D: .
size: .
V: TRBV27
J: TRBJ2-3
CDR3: CASSFSWSTDTQYF

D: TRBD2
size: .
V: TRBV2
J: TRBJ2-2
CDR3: CASGTSGRPFANTGELFF

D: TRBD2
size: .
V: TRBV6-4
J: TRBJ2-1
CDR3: CASSQIAGVGGNEQFF

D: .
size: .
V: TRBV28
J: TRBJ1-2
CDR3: CASSLNSPDGYTF

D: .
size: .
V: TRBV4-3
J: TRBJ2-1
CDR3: CASSQAPGVNYGEQFF

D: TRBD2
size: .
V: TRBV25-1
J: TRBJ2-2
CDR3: CASSQGLAGGPGELFF

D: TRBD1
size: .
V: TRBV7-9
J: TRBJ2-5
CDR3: CASSRGTGIQETQYF

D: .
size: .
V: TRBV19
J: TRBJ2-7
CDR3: CASSIVAGRPSYEQYF

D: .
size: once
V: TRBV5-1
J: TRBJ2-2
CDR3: CASSLGQGGIGELFF

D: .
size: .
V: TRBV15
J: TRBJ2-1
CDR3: CATSREGHLGAEQFF

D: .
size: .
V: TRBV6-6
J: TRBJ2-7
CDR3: CASSYSIRGYEQYF

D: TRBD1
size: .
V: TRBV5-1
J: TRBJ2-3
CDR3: CASSLDRQGHSDTQYF

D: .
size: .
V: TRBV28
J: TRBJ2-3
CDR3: CASSLMGFTDTQYF

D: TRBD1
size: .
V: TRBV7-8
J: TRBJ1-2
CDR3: CASSSRDSIYGYTF

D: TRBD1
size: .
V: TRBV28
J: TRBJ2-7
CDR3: CASKDTGGRNEQYF

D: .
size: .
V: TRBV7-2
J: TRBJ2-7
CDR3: CASSLGLPGDEQYF

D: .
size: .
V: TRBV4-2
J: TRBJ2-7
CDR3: CASSQGLDSHEQYF

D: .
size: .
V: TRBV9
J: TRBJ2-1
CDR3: CASSVGAGSSYNEQFF

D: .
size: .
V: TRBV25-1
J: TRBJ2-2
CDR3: CASNRDGIGELFF

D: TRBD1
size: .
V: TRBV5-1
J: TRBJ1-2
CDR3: CASRVGTGHNYGYTF

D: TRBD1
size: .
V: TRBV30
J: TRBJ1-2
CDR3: CAWSPGGVLIGYTF

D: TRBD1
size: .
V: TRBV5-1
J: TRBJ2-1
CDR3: CASSPAGGSEQFF

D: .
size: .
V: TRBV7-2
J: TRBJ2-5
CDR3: CASSFTGGSQETQYF

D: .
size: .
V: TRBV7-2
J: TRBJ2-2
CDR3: CASSLVSGLLNTGELFF

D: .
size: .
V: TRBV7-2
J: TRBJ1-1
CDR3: CASSLGMNTEAFF